A single sample is the source of the 30 T cell receptor beta chains below, sequenced in a study of type 1 and type 2 diabetes patients. PCR was run on genomic DNA. Multiplex PCR with 30 forward and 13 reverse primers amplified the TCR beta CDR3. MiXCR, applied by TCRdb to the multiplex PCR reads, yields one record per CDR3 protein. The table shows under 300,000 distinct CDR3 sequences, with over 45% occurring only once. The specimen was peripheral blood mononuclear cells (PBMCs). All receptors derive from a man in his late teens or twenties with type 2 diabetes.

The V gene is TRBV10-3, the J gene TRBJ1-2; 8 bases agree with TRBD1. The germline gives CDR1 ENHRY, CDR2 SYGVKD. V dropped 0 bases and J dropped 3; count of bases not matched to a gene: 3. This CDR3 comprises 15 residues. CDR3 DNA sequence: TGTGCCATCAGTGAGTCGTTACAGGGGGACTATGGCTACACCTTC. It specifies CAISESLQGDYGYTF.

This clonotype was counted between two and nine times. This rearrangement joins TRBV19 to TRBJ1-1; no clear D gene. CDR3 length equals 12 residues. CDR1 and CDR2 (germline): LNHDA, SQIVND (reference sequence). V was shortened by 3 bases and J by 4 bases, with 6 bases between the two germline ends. The CDR3 here is CASSMVGTEAFF. In nucleotides, the CDR3 is TGTGCCAGTAGTATGGTGGGCACTGAAGCTTTCTTT.

V and J are TRBV30 and TRBJ1-2, with a weak D call TRBD1 (5 bases). CDR3 size: 14 residues. The V gene's germline CDR1 is GTSNPN and CDR2 SVGIG (reference sequence). The germline V and J ends were trimmed by 0 bases and 8 bases, with 16 bases remaining between them. CDR3 coding DNA: TGTGCCTGGAGTGTACTGGAGGGGCCGGACGGCTACACCTTC. It specifies CAWSVLEGPDGYTF.

The CDR3 DNA follows: TGTGCGACAGTAGCGGGAGCCACCGGGGAGCTGTTTTTT. This codes for CATVAGATGELFF. The genes are TRBV25-1 and TRBJ2-2, with 9 bases matching TRBD2. CDR3 length: 13 residues. Germline-derived CDR1 and CDR2 are MGHDK and SYGVNS.

The chain employs TRBV7-9 and TRBJ2-4; D call uncertain. The CDR3 has 18 residues. Germline loops: CDR1 SEHNR, CDR2 FQNEAQ (reference sequence). The ends were cut back, 7 bases at V and 1 base at J, with 23 bases in the middle. CDR3 sequence reads: CASTPSRLSSYAKNIQYF. The CDR3 nucleotides read TGTGCCAGCACCCCCAGCCGGTTGAGCTCTTATGCCAAAAACATTCAGTACTTC.

V usage is TRBV19 and J usage is TRBJ2-7; 11 bases align to TRBD1. CDR3 size: 14 residues. V shed 3 bases, J shed 6 bases, and the junction held 4 bases outside the gene matches. Per germline, CDR1 LNHDA and CDR2 SQIVND (reference sequence). The CDR3 nucleotides read TGTGCCAGTAGTATTAGGGACAGGGGGAGCGAGCAGTACTTC. This encodes CASSIRDRGSEQYF.

The gene calls are TRBV29-1 and TRBJ2-7; maybe TRBD1 (5 bases). Germline CDR1 SQVTM, CDR2 ANQGSEA. Trimming removed 4 bases at V and 0 bases at J, with 7 bases between. The CDR3 is 12 residues long. CDR3 sequence (DNA): TGCAGCGTTGGACAGACCTCCTACGAGCAGTACTTC. It is translated as CSVGQTSYEQYF.

This clonotype was seen a handful of times. The chain employs TRBV6-2 or TRBV6-3 and TRBJ1-2; 7 bases are shared with TRBD1. Germline-derived CDR1 and CDR2 are MNHEY and SVGEGT. The ends lost 2 bases at V and 3 bases at J; junction bases unmatched: 9. This CDR3 comprises 16 residues. The CDR3 region has the DNA TGTGCCAGCAGTTACCCGCAGGGGGGTGTCGACTATGGCTACACCTTC. This gives the protein CASSYPQGGVDYGYTF.

The table lists this clonotype with a few counts. CDR3 amino acids: CASSSIAYSYEQYF. The CDR3 DNA reads TGTGCCAGCAGCTCTATCGCCTACTCCTACGAGCAGTACTTC. The chain is built from TRBV7-2 and TRBJ2-7, with D uncertain. With 4 bases removed from V and 0 bases from J, the gap between germline ends came to 10 bases. The CDR3 is 14 amino acids. CDR1 is SGHTA, CDR2 FQGNSA, per germline.

With regard to this clonotype: A single base separates this from a much larger clone, so it may be a read error. The chain joins TRBV25-1 to TRBJ2-7; the D gene is possibly TRBD2 (5 bases). The J call is in doubt because the DNA end fits TRBJ2-5 better. The germline gives CDR1 MGHDK, CDR2 SYGVNS. The CDR3 loop spans 15 amino acids. CDR3 bases: TGTGCCAGCAGTGAAGCGGGTCAAGTACGAGAGACCCAGTACTTC. It codes for CASSEAGQVRETQYF.

Ten or more counts support this clonotype. J is TRBJ1-1 and V is TRBV19; D uncertain. Germline V CDR1 and CDR2: LNHDA, SQIVND (reference sequence). The V end was cut by 4 bases, the J end by 1 base, with 10 bases between. The CDR3 totals 14 residues. The CDR3 is CASSSTSWNTEAFF. In DNA, the CDR3 is TGTGCCAGTAGTAGTACAAGCTGGAACACTGAAGCTTTCTTT. Full variable domain (missing parts from reference TRBV19 and TRBJ1-1): DGGITQSPKYLFRKEGQNVTLSCEQNLNHDAMYWYRQDPGQGLRLIYYSQIVNDFQKGDIAEGYSVSREKKESFPLTVTSAQKNPTAFYLCASSSTSWNTEAFFGQGTRLTVV.

This clonotype showed up just a few times. The genes are TRBV7-6 and TRBJ1-2; D uncertain. This CDR3 is 14 amino acids long. The V and J ends lost 6 bases and 4 bases respectively, with 15 bases between them. Germline V lookup: CDR1 SGHVS, CDR2 FNYEAQ. The CDR3 region has the DNA TGTGCCAGCAGTGAAGAGCGGGATGGCTATGGCTACACCTTC. It translates to CASSEERDGYGYTF.

V is TRBV20-1 and J is TRBJ2-1, with TRBD1 identical over 9 bases. Germline CDR1 DFQATT, CDR2 SNEGSKA (reference sequence). The ends lost 1 base at V and 6 bases at J; junction bases unmatched: 4. The CDR3 spans 14 residues. The CDR3 DNA follows: TGCAGTGCTAGAGTGGGGACAGGGACCAATGAGCAGTTCTTC. Its protein is CSARVGTGTNEQFF.

This clonotype has just a few counts. The genes are TRBV19 and TRBJ2-5; 8 positions agree with TRBD1. The CDR3 contains 15 residues. Looked up from germline, CDR1 is LNHDA and CDR2 is SQIVND (reference sequence). V shed 7 bases, J shed 2 bases, and the junction held 9 bases outside the gene matches. CDR3 residues: CASTMTGQAQETQYF. CDR3 coding DNA: TGTGCCAGTACCATGACGGGACAGGCTCAAGAGACCCAGTACTTC.

This rearrangement joins TRBV25-1 to TRBJ1-4; D possibly corresponds to TRBD1 (6 bases). The CDR3 is 15 amino acids. V was clipped by 1 base and J by 8 bases, with 14 bases between them. Germline CDR1 is MGHDK and CDR2 is SYGVNS. The CDR3 sequence is CASSEFGGRLEKLFF. The CDR3 DNA sequence: TGTGCCAGCAGTGAATTCGGGGGGCGCCTGGAAAAACTGTTTTTT.

The J gene is TRBJ1-2, the V gene TRBV2, with D possibly being TRBD1 (5 bases). Germline CDR1 reads SNHLY; CDR2 reads FYNNEI. The CDR3 has 14 amino acids. Trimming shortened V by 6 bases and J by 2 bases, and 13 bases separated the two germline ends. The CDR3 sequence is CASRYYSGNYGYTF. The CDR3 DNA reads TGTGCCAGCAGATATTATTCAGGGAACTATGGCTACACCTTC.

The chain is built from TRBV29-1 and TRBJ1-2; perhaps TRBD1 as D (6 bases). This CDR3 spans 11 amino acids. V shed 6 bases and J shed 12 bases, with 17 bases lying between them. CDR1 and CDR2 from the germline V gene are SQVTM and ANQGSEA. The CDR3 reads CSVGAEGGNTF. The CDR3 region has the DNA TGCAGCGTGGGGGCAGAGGGGGGAAACACCTTC.

V is TRBV20-1 and J is TRBJ2-3; 10 bases fit TRBD2. CDR3 length: 15 amino acids. Germline trimming cut 3 bases from V and 3 bases from J; bases unmatched to any gene: 6. CDR1 and CDR2 (germline): DFQATT, SNEGSKA (reference sequence). CDR3: CSASRSGRGTDTQYF. The CDR3, as DNA: TGCAGTGCTAGTCGGAGCGGGAGGGGGACAGATACGCAGTATTTT.

This clonotype was observed a few times. The V gene is TRBV11-2, the J gene TRBJ2-3; D unclear. Germline V gene lookup returns CDR1 SGHAT and CDR2 FQNNGV. The germline V and J ends were trimmed by 2 bases and 2 bases, with 5 bases remaining between them. The CDR3 length is 13 residues. CDR3 sequence: CASSLYPTDTQYF. In DNA form, the CDR3 reads TGTGCCAGCAGCTTATACCCCACAGATACGCAGTATTTT.

The chain recombines TRBV7-9 with TRBJ1-1; D unresolved. Germline-derived CDR1 and CDR2 are SEHNR and FQNEAQ (reference sequence). Trimming took off 3 bases at V and 3 bases at J, with 11 bases between the two ends. The CDR3 covers 14 residues. This chain's CDR3 is CASSFGTDDTEAFF. CDR3 nucleotides: TGTGCCAGCAGCTTCGGAACAGACGACACTGAAGCTTTCTTT. Combining the CDR3 with reference TRBV7-9 and TRBJ1-1 gives the whole variable domain DTGVSQNPRHKITKRGQNVTFRCDPISEHNRLYWYRQTLGQGPEFLTYFQNEAQLEKSRLLSDRFSAERPKGSFSTLEIQRTEQGDSAMYLCASSFGTDDTEAFFGQGTRLTVV.

V usage is TRBV20-1 and J usage is TRBJ2-5; D remains unclear. V lost 5 bases and J 5 bases, leaving 21 bases between the germline ends. CDR3 length: 15 amino acids. Germline V CDR1 and CDR2: DFQATT, SNEGSKA (reference sequence). For the CDR3, the DNA is TGCAGTGCTCGCACGCGAGATAGCAATGGGGAGACCCAGTACTTC. Its translation is CSARTRDSNGETQYF.

On this clonotype itself: This CDR3 fails to terminate in the conserved phenylalanine or tryptophan, so it likely reflects a read error. The chain links TRBV24-1 to TRBJ2-5, with 14 nucleotides matching TRBD2. This CDR3 spans 18 amino acids. Germline CDR1 is KGHDR and CDR2 is SFDVKD. V was clipped by 4 bases and J by 4 bases; unmatched bases: 10. CDR3 DNA sequence: TGTGCCACCAGTGACCCCGGGACTAGCGGGAGTAGTAGAGAGACCCAGTACCTC. This translates into CATSDPGTSGSSRETQYL.

CDR3 bases: TGTGCCAGCAGCCAAACAGGGTCCCATGAGCAGTTCTTC. As protein: CASSQTGSHEQFF. J is TRBJ2-7 and V is TRBV6-5; tentatively, D is TRBD1 (6 bases). The DNA matches TRBJ2-1 better at its end, which makes the J call doubtful. CDR3 length equals 13 residues. CDR1 is MNHEY and CDR2 is SVGAGI in the germline V gene.

The J gene is TRBJ2-7, the V gene TRBV7-4, with D tentatively TRBD2 (5 bases). Germline values: CDR1 SGHVT, CDR2 SQSDAQ. V gave up 5 bases and J gave up 2 bases, with 16 bases separating them. The CDR3 sequence is 15 residues long. The CDR3 sequence is CASSGDPGTTYEQYF. CDR3 DNA: TGTGCCAGCAGCGGCGATCCGGGAACTACCTACGAGCAGTACTTC. Complete variable domain (other parts from reference TRBV7-4 and TRBJ2-7): GAGVSQSPRYKVAKRGRDVALRCDSISGHVTLYWYRQTLGQGSEVLTYSQSDAQRDKSGRPSGRFSAERPERSVSTLKIQRTEQGDSAVYLCASSGDPGTTYEQYFGPGTRLTVT.

With regard to this clonotype: Its ends do not fully match the called genes, so a read error is possible. The CDR3 region is CASSLEFGLGKVF. CDR3 nucleotides: TGCGCCAGCAGCTTGGAATTTGGTTTGGGTAAGGTTTTT. V and J are TRBV5-1 and TRBJ1-4, with D uncertain. Germline lookup yields CDR1 SGHRS and CDR2 YFSETQ. This CDR3 contains 13 residues. Full variable domain (outside the CDR3, taken from reference TRBV5-1 and TRBJ1-4): KAGVTQTPRYLIKTRGQQVTLSCSPISGHRSVSWYQQTPGQGLQFLFEYFSETQRNKGNFPGRFSGRQFSNSRSEMNVSTLELGDSALYLCASSLEFGLGKVFGSGTQLSVL.

The J gene is TRBJ2-1, the V gene TRBV7-3; TRBD2 aligns across 8 bases. The trim removed 5 bases at V and 4 bases at J, leaving 10 bases unmatched. This CDR3 has 16 amino acids. The V gene's germline CDR1 is SGHTA and CDR2 FQGTGA. In DNA, the CDR3 is TGTGCCAGCAGCCGAAATAGCGGGGCAAGATACAATGAGCAGTTCTTC. Protein sequence: CASSRNSGARYNEQFF.

This chain links TRBV11-2 with TRBJ2-7; D is perhaps TRBD1 or TRBD2 (5 bases each). V was shortened by 0 bases and J by 2 bases, with 11 bases between the two germline ends. This CDR3 contains 15 residues. Germline values: CDR1 SGHAT, CDR2 FQNNGV. The CDR3 sequence is CASSLDRWDPYEQYF. Written as DNA, the CDR3 is TGTGCCAGCAGCTTAGATCGTTGGGACCCCTACGAGCAGTACTTC.

This clonotype was seen many times. The chain recombines TRBV7-8 with TRBJ2-2; D not certain. This CDR3 has 16 residues. Germline assignment: CDR1 SGHVS and CDR2 FQNEAQ. Trimming took 2 bases from V and 0 from J, leaving 10 bases between them. The CDR3 nucleotides read TGTGCCAGCAGCTTACGCCGGCTAGCGAACACCGGGGAGCTGTTTTTT. It specifies CASSLRRLANTGELFF.

The chain uses TRBV2 and TRBJ1-4; 9 bases align to TRBD1. The trim removed 2 bases at V and 7 bases at J, leaving 2 bases unmatched. The CDR3 runs 14 residues. Germline CDR1 and CDR2: SNHLY and FYNNEI. CDR3 sequence (DNA): TGTGCCAGCAGTGAATGGACAGGGGTTGAAAAACTGTTTTTT. Amino acid sequence: CASSEWTGVEKLFF.

The genes are TRBV27 and TRBJ1-5; no clear D. From germline, CDR1 is MNHEY and CDR2 SMNVEV (reference sequence). Trimming shortened V by 5 bases and J by 8 bases, and 10 bases separated the two germline ends. The CDR3 contains 12 residues. The CDR3 DNA follows: TGTGCCAGCAGTGCCGCAGCCGAGCCCCAGCATTTT. It yields the protein CASSAAAEPQHF.